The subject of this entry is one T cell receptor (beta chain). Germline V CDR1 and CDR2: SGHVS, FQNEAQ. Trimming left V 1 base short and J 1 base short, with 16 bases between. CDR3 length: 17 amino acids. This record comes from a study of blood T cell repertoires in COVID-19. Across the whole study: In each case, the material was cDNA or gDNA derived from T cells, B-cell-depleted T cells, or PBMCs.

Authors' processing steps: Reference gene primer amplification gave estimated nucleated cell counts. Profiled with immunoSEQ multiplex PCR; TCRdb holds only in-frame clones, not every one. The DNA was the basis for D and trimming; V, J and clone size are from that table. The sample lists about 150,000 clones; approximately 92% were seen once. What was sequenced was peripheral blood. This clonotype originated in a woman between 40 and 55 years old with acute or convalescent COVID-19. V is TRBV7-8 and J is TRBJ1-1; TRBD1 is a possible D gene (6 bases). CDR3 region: CASSLEWGGRGNTEAFF. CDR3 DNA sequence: TGTGCCAGCAGCTTAGAATGGGGGGGCAGGGGGAACACTGAAGCTTTCTTT.